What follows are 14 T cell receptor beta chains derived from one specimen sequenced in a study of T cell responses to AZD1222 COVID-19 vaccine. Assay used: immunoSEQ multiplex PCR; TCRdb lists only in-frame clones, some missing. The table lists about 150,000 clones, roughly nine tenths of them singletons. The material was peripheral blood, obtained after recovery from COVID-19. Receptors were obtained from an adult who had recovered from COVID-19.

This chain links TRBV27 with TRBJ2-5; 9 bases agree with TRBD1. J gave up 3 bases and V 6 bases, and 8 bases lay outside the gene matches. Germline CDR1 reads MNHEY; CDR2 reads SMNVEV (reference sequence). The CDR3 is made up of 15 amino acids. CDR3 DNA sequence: TGTGCCAGCAGCCTTTTCACAGGGGGCGAAGAGACCCAGTACTTC. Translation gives CASSLFTGGEETQYF.

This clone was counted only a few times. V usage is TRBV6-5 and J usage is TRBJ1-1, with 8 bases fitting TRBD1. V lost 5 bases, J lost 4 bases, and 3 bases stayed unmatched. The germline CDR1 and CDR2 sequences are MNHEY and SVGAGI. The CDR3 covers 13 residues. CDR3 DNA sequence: TGTGCCAGCAGTCGCGGACAGGGCACTGAAGCTTTCTTT. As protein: CASSRGQGTEAFF.

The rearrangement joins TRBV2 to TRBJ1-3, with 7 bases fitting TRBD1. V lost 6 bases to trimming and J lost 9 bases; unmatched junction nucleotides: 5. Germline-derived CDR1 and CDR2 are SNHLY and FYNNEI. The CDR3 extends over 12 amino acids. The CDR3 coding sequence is TGTGCCAGCAGCGGGGACAGTGTCACCATATATTTT. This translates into CASSGDSVTIYF. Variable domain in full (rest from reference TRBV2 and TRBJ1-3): EPEVTQTPSHQVTQMGQEVILRCVPISNHLYFYWYRQILGQKVEFLVSFYNNEISEKSEIFDDQFSVERPDGSNFTLKIRSTKLEDSAMYFCASSGDSVTIYFGEGSWLTVV.

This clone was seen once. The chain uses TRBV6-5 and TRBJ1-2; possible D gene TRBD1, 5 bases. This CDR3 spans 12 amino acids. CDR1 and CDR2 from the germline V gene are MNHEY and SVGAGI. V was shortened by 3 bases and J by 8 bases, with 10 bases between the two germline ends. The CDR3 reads CASSYGGEGYTF. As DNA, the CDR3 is TGTGCCAGCAGTTATGGGGGAGAGGGCTACACCTTC.

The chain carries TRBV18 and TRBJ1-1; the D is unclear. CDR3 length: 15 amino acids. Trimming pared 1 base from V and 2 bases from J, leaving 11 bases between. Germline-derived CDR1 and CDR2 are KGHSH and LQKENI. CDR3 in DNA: TGTGCCAGCTCACCACAGCCCCGGTTTAACACTGAAGCTTTCTTT. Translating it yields CASSPQPRFNTEAFF.

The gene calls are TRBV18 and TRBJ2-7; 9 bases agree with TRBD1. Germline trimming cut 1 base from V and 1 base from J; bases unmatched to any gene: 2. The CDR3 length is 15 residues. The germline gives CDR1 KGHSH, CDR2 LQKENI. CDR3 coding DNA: TGTGCCAGCTCACCACTGGGACAGGGATCCTACGAGCAGTACTTC. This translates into CASSPLGQGSYEQYF. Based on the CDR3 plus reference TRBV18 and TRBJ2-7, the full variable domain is NAGVMQNPRHLVRRRGQEARLRCSPMKGHSHVYWYRQLPEEGLKFMVYLQKENIIDESGMPKERFSAEFPKEGPSILRIQQVVRGDSAAYFCASSPLGQGSYEQYFGPGTRLTVT.

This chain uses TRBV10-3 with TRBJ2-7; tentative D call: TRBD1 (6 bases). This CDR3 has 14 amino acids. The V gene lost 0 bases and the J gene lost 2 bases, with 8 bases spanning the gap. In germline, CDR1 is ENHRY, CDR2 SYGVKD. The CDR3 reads CAISESGTTYEQYF. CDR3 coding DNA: TGTGCCATCAGTGAGTCAGGGACAACCTACGAGCAGTACTTC.

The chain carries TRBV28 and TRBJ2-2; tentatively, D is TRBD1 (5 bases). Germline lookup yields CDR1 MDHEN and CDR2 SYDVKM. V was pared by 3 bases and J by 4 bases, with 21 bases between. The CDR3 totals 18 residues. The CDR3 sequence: CASSFEARLGGATGELFF. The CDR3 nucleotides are TGTGCCAGCAGTTTTGAGGCTCGACTCGGTGGGGCCACCGGGGAGCTGTTTTTT.

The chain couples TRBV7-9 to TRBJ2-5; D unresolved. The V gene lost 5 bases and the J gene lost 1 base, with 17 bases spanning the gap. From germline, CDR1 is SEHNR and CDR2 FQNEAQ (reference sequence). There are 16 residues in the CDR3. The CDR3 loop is CASSHTSRLSQETQYF. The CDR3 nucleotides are TGTGCCAGCAGCCACACGAGCAGACTCTCCCAAGAGACCCAGTACTTC.

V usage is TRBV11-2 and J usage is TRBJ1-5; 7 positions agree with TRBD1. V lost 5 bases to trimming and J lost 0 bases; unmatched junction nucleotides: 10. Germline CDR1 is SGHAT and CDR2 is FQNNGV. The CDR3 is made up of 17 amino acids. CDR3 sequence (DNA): TGTGCCAGCAGCCCAGGGGACAGTTCCTTTAGCAATCAGCCCCAGCATTTT. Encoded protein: CASSPGDSSFSNQPQHF.

The chain's CDR3 is CASSPQGLAGGLYEQYF. CDR3 nucleotides: TGTGCCAGCAGTCCCCAAGGACTAGCGGGGGGGCTGTACGAGCAGTACTTC. V is TRBV27 and J is TRBJ2-7, with 15 bases fitting TRBD2. After removal of 5 bases from V and 4 bases from J, the junction contained 9 bases not matched to a gene. There are 17 residues in the CDR3. Germline V lookup: CDR1 MNHEY, CDR2 SMNVEV (reference sequence).

This CDR3 is CASSFERGETQYF. CDR3 nucleotides: TGTGCCAGCAGCTTCGAACGAGGAGAGACCCAGTACTTC. The chain carries TRBV13 and TRBJ2-5, with D hard to call. The CDR3 has 13 residues. From germline, CDR1 is PRHDT and CDR2 FYEKMQ (reference sequence). V lost 3 bases and J lost 4, with 9 bases in between. The complete variable domain, with remaining parts taken from reference TRBV13 and TRBJ2-5, reads AAGVIQSPRHLIKEKRETATLKCYPIPRHDTVYWYQQGPGQDPQFLISFYEKMQSDKGSIPDRFSAQQFSDYHSELNMSSLELGDSALYFCASSFERGETQYFGPGTRLLVL.

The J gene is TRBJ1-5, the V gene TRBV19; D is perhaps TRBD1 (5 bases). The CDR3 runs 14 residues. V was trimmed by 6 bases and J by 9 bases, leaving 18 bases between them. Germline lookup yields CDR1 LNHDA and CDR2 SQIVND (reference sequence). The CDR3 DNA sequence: TGTGCCAGTAGGGGGCCGGATGTCCCGCGGCCCCAGCATTTT. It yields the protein CASRGPDVPRPQHF.

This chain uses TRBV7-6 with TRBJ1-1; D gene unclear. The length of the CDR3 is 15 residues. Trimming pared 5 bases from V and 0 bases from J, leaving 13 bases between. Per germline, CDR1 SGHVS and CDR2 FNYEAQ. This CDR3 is CASSPTQKMNTEAFF. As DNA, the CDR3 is TGTGCCAGCAGCCCCACACAGAAAATGAACACTGAAGCTTTCTTT.